One and the same sample provided the 18 T cell receptor beta chains below, sequenced in a study of blood T cell repertoires in COVID-19. The table came from immunoSEQ multiplex PCR; TCRdb's copy has only in-frame clones and leaves some out. The table includes some 200,000 clones, 85% to 90% detected once. The sequencing input was peripheral blood. Receptors were obtained from a man between 50 and 59 years old with acute or convalescent COVID-19.

This chain joins TRBV27 and TRBJ2-5, with TRBD2 matching 8 bases. The CDR3 is made up of 15 amino acids. In germline, CDR1 is MNHEY, CDR2 SMNVEV (reference sequence). Germline trimming cut 6 bases from V and 5 bases from J; bases unmatched to any gene: 11. CDR3 sequence (DNA): TGTGCCAGCAGCCGAGGCGGGGGGTCGCAGGAGACCCAGTACTTC. The encoded protein is CASSRGGGSQETQYF.

This rearrangement joins TRBV27 to TRBJ1-3, with D hard to call. V shed 6 bases and J shed 0 bases, with 12 bases lying between them. The germline CDR1 and CDR2 sequences are MNHEY and SMNVEV (reference sequence). This CDR3 is 15 amino acids long. As DNA, the CDR3 is TGTGCCAGCAGGGGAGAGGGTTCCTCTGGAAACACCATATATTTT. Translating gives CASRGEGSSGNTIYF.

This clone was counted a single time. The rearrangement links TRBV9 to TRBJ2-1; D is possibly TRBD2 (6 bases). The CDR3 totals 13 residues. V was trimmed by 4 bases and J by 7 bases, leaving 12 bases between them. Germline loops: CDR1 SGDLS, CDR2 YYNGEE. The CDR3 spells CASSLREVNEQFF. The CDR3 DNA reads as TGTGCCAGCAGCCTGAGGGAGGTGAATGAGCAGTTCTTC.

The V and J genes are TRBV5-6 and TRBJ1-1; TRBD1 agrees at 7 bases. Germline-derived CDR1 and CDR2 are SGHDT and YYEEEE. The CDR3 length is 17 residues. The V segment lost 3 bases and the J segment 5 bases; nucleotides outside the gene matches: 16. The CDR3: CASSSSRDRSTITEAFF. In nucleotides, the CDR3 is TGTGCCAGCAGCTCGAGCCGGGACAGATCTACGATAACTGAAGCTTTCTTT.

V gene TRBV27 combines with J gene TRBJ1-6; D unclear. Germline assignment: CDR1 MNHEY and CDR2 SMNVEV (reference sequence). The CDR3 length is 16 residues. Trimming took 7 bases from V and 0 from J, leaving 13 bases between them. The CDR3 loop is CASKGAASSYNSPLHF. The CDR3 DNA sequence: TGTGCCAGCAAGGGAGCTGCGAGCTCCTATAATTCACCCCTCCACTTT.

This clone is a singleton in its sample. The chain carries TRBV10-2 and TRBJ2-6, with D hard to call. CDR3 length: 14 amino acids. Germline lookup yields CDR1 WSHSY and CDR2 SAAADI. The V end was cut by 4 bases, the J end by 2 bases, with 6 bases between. The CDR3 spells CASSGVAGANVLTF. CDR3 bases: TGCGCCAGCAGTGGAGTAGCTGGGGCCAACGTCCTGACTTTC.

The chain uses TRBV6-5 and TRBJ1-5; 7 positions agree with TRBD1. This CDR3 has 14 amino acids. After removal of 7 bases from V and 2 bases from J, the junction contained 5 bases not matched to a gene. Germline V lookup: CDR1 MNHEY, CDR2 SVGAGI. CDR3 bases: TGTGCCAGCAAAATGACAGGGCGCAATCAGCCCCAGCATTTT. It encodes CASKMTGRNQPQHF.

The V gene is TRBV6-5, the J gene TRBJ2-2; D may be TRBD2 (5 bases). Germline V gene sequence: CDR1 MNHEY, CDR2 SVGAGI. V was shortened by 6 bases and J by 5 bases, with 16 bases between the two germline ends. The CDR3 has 15 amino acids. CDR3 nucleotides: TGTGCCAGCAGACTGTCCGGGATGACAACCGGGGAGCTGTTTTTT. Amino acids: CASRLSGMTTGELFF.

The chain joins TRBV19 to TRBJ1-4, with 11 bases identical to TRBD1. The CDR3 totals 14 residues. CDR1 is LNHDA and CDR2 is SQIVND in the germline V gene (reference sequence). V was clipped by 7 bases and J by 5 bases; unmatched bases: 3. CDR3 protein: CASKGTGGNEKLFF. The CDR3 nucleotides are TGTGCCAGTAAAGGGACAGGGGGAAATGAAAAACTGTTTTTT.

V gene TRBV4-2 combines with J gene TRBJ1-2, with D hard to call. CDR1 is LGHNA, CDR2 YNFKEQ, per germline. Trimming pared 0 bases from V and 8 bases from J, leaving 16 bases between. This CDR3 is built from 15 residues. CDR3 sequence (DNA): TGTGCCAGCAGCCAAGATCGGTATCCGGGGAAGGGCTACACCTTC. The encoded protein is CASSQDRYPGKGYTF.

This chain links TRBV12-3 or TRBV12-4 with TRBJ2-3; weak D call: TRBD2 (7 bases). This CDR3 has 13 residues. Deletions cut 7 bases from V and 6 bases from J, with 14 bases between. The CDR3 region is CASNLPGGDTQYF. CDR3 sequence (DNA): TGTGCCAGCAACCTTCCGGGGGGCGATACGCAGTATTTT.

This sequence joins TRBV19 and TRBJ2-2; 7 bases map to TRBD1. The trim removed 6 bases at V and 4 bases at J, leaving 5 bases unmatched. Germline V gene data show CDR1 as LNHDA and CDR2 as SQIVND (reference sequence). CDR3 length equals 14 residues. DNA for the CDR3: TGTGCCAGTAGGACGACAGGGAGCACCGGGGAGCTGTTTTTT. This encodes CASRTTGSTGELFF.

J is TRBJ1-1 and V is TRBV7-8; maybe TRBD1 (6 bases). The CDR3 is made up of 15 amino acids. Germline CDR1 SGHVS, CDR2 FQNEAQ. V was trimmed by 5 bases and J by 7 bases, leaving 20 bases between them. CDR3 region: CASSKAPQGFGEAFF. As DNA, the CDR3 is TGTGCCAGCAGCAAGGCACCACAGGGATTCGGTGAAGCTTTCTTT.

The J gene is TRBJ2-2, the V gene TRBV7-2; TRBD2 aligns across 10 bases. V was clipped by 5 bases and J by 1 base; unmatched bases: 4. The CDR3 is made up of 16 amino acids. From germline, CDR1 is SGHTA and CDR2 FQGNSA. The DNA for the CDR3 is TGTGCCAGCAGCCGTCGACTAGCGGGGAACACCGGGGAGCTGTTTTTT. This translates into CASSRRLAGNTGELFF.

The chain has TRBV3-1 (or the pseudogene TRBV3-2) and TRBJ2-7, with 9 positions matching TRBD1. This CDR3 region has 13 residues. With 3 bases clipped from V and 4 bases from J, the junction kept 1 base outside the gene matches. Germline V gene data show CDR1 as LGHDT and CDR2 as YNNKEL (reference sequence). Written as DNA, the CDR3 is TGTGCCAGCAGCCAGGGACAGGGTTACGAGCAGTACTTC. The encoded protein is CASSQGQGYEQYF.

The rearrangement links TRBV10-3 to TRBJ1-5, with D perhaps TRBD1 (6 bases). Germline V CDR1 and CDR2: ENHRY, SYGVKD. There are 14 residues in the CDR3. V lost 6 bases, J lost 4 bases, and 13 bases lay in between. The CDR3 reads CAIREQGTNQPQHF. The CDR3 DNA sequence: TGTGCCATCAGAGAACAGGGAACTAATCAGCCCCAGCATTTT.

This clone turned up a few times. This chain links TRBV10-3 with TRBJ1-5; no clear D gene. With 8 bases removed from V and 2 bases from J, the gap between germline ends came to 10 bases. This CDR3 spans 13 amino acids. Per the germline V gene, CDR1 is ENHRY and CDR2 is SYGVKD. CDR3 region: CAIQEGGNQPQHF. The DNA for the CDR3 is TGTGCCATCCAGGAGGGAGGCAATCAGCCCCAGCATTTT.

The chain uses TRBV5-1 and TRBJ2-1; 8 nucleotides line up with TRBD2. The CDR3 has 15 amino acids. Germline trimming cut 0 bases from V and 7 bases from J; bases unmatched to any gene: 6. Germline loops: CDR1 SGHRS, CDR2 YFSETQ. The CDR3 region has the DNA TGCGCCAGCAGCTTGGACCGGGGGGGCGTGAATGAGCAGTTCTTC. Encoded protein: CASSLDRGGVNEQFF.